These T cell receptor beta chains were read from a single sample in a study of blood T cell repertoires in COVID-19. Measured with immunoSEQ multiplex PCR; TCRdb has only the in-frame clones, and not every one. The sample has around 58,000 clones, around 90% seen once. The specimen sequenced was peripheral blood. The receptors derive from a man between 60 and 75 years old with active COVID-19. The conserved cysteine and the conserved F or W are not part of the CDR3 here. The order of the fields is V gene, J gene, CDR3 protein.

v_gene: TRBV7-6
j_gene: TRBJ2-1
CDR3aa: ASSLARGSGYEQF

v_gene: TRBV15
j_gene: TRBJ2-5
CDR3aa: ATSRALAGGRQETQY

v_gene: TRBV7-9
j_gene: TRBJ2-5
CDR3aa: ASSLGGGLETQY

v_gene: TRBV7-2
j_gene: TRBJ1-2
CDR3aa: ASSPNLGRVIRYT

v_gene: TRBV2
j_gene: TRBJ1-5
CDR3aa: ASSDGGTNQPQH

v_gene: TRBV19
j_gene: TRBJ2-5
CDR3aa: ASKKIGGREQETQY

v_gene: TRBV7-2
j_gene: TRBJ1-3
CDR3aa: ASSLKQGSANTIY

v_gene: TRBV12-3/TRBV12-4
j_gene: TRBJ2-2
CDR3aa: ATRENTGELF

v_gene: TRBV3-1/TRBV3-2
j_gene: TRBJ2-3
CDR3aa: ASRREGTDTQY

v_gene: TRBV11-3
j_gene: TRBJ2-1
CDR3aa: ASSLGGTSGNNEQF

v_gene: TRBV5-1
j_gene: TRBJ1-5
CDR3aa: ASSPLGGSNQPQH

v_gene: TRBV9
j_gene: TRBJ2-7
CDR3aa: ASNRGHSYEQY

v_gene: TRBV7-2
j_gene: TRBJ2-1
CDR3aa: ASSLVRRSGEQF

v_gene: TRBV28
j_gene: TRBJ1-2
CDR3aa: ASERGGTGGLGYT

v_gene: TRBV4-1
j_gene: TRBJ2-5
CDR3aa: ASSQGSKKETQY

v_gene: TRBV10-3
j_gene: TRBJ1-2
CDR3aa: AISEPGTIGGYT

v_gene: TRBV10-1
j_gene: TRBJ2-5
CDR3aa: ASRSGTRNSETQY

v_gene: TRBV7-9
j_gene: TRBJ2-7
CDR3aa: ASSLNAAARTLGEQY

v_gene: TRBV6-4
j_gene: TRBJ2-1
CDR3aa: ASRATGWDEQF

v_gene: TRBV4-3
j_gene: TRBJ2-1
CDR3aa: ASSQGPSETDNEQF

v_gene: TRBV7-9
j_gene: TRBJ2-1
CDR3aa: ASSLRTGLVGGEQF

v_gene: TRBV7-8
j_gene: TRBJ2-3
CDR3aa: ASSLVVWSTDTQY

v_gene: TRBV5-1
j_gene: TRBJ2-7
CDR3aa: ASSLGTSGLFSYEQY